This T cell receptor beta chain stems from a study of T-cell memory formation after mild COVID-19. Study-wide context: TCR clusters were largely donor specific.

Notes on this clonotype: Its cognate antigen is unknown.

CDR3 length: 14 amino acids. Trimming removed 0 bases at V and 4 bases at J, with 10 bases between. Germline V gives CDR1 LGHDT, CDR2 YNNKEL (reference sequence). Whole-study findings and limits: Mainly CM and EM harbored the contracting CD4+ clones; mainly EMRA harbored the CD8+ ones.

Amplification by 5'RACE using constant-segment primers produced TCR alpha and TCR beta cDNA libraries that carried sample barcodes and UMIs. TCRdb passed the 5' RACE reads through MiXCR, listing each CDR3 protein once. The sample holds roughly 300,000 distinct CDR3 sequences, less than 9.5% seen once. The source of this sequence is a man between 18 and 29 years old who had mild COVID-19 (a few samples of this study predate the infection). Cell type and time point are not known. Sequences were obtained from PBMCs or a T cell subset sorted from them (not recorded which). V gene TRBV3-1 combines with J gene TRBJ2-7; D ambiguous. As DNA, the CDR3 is TGTGCCAGCAGCCAAGAGGGTGGGGAATACGAGCAGTACTTC. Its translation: CASSQEGGEYEQYF.